This TCR beta chain was captured in a study of T cell changes during pregnancy in multiple sclerosis. Repertoires were generated with immunoSEQ multiplex PCR, while TCRdb's copy carries only in-frame clones and drops some. The sample consists of some 30,000 clones, 75% to 90% of them appearing once. This clone is a singleton in its sample. Source: CD8+ T cells from peripheral blood mononuclear cells, taken after pregnancy. The receptor's source is a female donor with multiple sclerosis, enrolled in a pregnancy study.

The CDR3 DNA is TGTGCCACCAGCAGTGTAGGGGGGGGGCGATTCTACGAGCAGTACTTC. Protein product: CATSSVGGGRFYEQYF. This chain connects TRBV15 to TRBJ2-7; maybe TRBD2 (7 bases). The length of the CDR3 is 16 residues. V lost 3 bases and J 3 bases, leaving 18 bases between the germline ends. The germline gives CDR1 LNHNV, CDR2 YYDKDF (reference sequence). Complete variable domain (other parts from reference TRBV15 and TRBJ2-7): DAMVIQNPRYQVTQFGKPVTLSCSQTLNHNVMYWYQQKSSQAPKLLFHYYDKDFNNEADTPDNFQSRRPNTSFCFLDIRSPGLGDTAMYLCATSSVGGGRFYEQYFGPGTRLTVT.